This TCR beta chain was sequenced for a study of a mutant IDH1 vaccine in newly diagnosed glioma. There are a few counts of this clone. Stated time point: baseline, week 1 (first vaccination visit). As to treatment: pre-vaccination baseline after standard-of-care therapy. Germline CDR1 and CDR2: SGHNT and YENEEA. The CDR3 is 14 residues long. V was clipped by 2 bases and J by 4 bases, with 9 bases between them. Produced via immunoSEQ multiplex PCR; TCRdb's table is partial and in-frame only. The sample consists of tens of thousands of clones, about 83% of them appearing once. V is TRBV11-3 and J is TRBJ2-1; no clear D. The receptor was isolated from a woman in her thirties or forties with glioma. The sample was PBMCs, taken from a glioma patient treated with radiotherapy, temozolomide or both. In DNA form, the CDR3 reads TGTGCCAGCAGCTTAAACGGCCCATACAATGAGCAGTTCTTC. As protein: CASSLNGPYNEQFF.